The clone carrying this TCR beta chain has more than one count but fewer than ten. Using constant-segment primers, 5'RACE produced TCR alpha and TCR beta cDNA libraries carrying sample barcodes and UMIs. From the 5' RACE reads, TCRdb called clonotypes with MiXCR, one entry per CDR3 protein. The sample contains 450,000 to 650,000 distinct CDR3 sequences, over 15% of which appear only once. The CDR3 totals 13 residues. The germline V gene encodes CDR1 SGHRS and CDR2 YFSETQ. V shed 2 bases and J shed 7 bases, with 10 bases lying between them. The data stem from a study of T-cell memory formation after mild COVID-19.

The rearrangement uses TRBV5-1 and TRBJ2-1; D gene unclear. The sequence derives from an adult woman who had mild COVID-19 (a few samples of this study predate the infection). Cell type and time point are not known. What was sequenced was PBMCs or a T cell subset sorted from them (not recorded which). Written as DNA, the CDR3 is TGCGCCAGCAGCTTTACGCTTCTGAATGAGCAGTTCTTC. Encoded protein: CASSFTLLNEQFF.